The 8 T cell receptor beta chains below all came from one sample that was sequenced in a study of blood T cell repertoires in COVID-19. Sequenced by immunoSEQ multiplex PCR; TCRdb stores in-frame clones only, minus some. The table records 200,000 to 250,000 clones, roughly 86% of them present only once. What was sequenced was PBMCs or T cells enriched from blood (not recorded which). Receptors were obtained from a man younger than 35 with acute COVID-19.

This rearrangement joins TRBV15 to TRBJ2-2; 9 bases are a match to TRBD1. Germline CDR1 and CDR2: LNHNV and YYDKDF (reference sequence). The CDR3 runs 17 residues. J gave up 4 bases and V 0 bases, and 6 bases lay outside the gene matches. CDR3 coding DNA: TGTGCCACCAGCAGAGACTACCGACAGGGGGGCACCGGGGAGCTGTTTTTT. This codes for CATSRDYRQGGTGELFF.

The chain joins TRBV4-1 to TRBJ1-5; D is undetermined. Trimming cost V 0 bases and J 6 bases, with 12 bases left between them. The V gene's germline CDR1 is MGHRA and CDR2 YSYEKL. CDR3 length: 15 amino acids. The CDR3 DNA reads as TGCGCCAGCAGCCAAGATCCGCGGGAGGGTCAGCCCCAGCATTTT. It yields the protein CASSQDPREGQPQHF.

The genes are TRBV7-8 and TRBJ2-3; TRBD2 agrees at 8 bases. Trimming took 1 base from V and 5 from J; bases not matched to a gene: 11. Germline lookup yields CDR1 SGHVS and CDR2 FQNEAQ. The CDR3 loop spans 17 amino acids. DNA of the CDR3: TGTGCCAGCAGCTTAGTTGGGGGCGGGAGGTTAATAGATACGCAGTATTTT. Protein product: CASSLVGGGRLIDTQYF.

The V gene is TRBV5-4, the J gene TRBJ1-2, with a tentative D call TRBD1 (5 bases). The germline CDR1 and CDR2 sequences are SGHNT and YYREEE (reference sequence). V lost 4 bases and J 2 bases, leaving 9 bases between the germline ends. The CDR3 has 13 amino acids. For the CDR3, the DNA is TGTGCCAGCAGCCGGCCAGGGAACTATGGCTACACCTTC. Its translation: CASSRPGNYGYTF.

This chain connects TRBV24-1 to TRBJ2-5; D is possibly TRBD1 (6 bases). The CDR3 totals 16 residues. Germline V gene lookup returns CDR1 KGHDR and CDR2 SFDVKD. Trimming cost V 3 bases and J 5 bases, with 18 bases left between them. The DNA for the CDR3 is TGTGCCACCAGTGATCTATCGGCAGGGGTTCTCGAGACCCAGTACTTC. Its protein is CATSDLSAGVLETQYF.

The count of this clone is one. The CDR3 loop is CASSGSGHYNEQFF. The CDR3 DNA reads as TGTGCCAGCAGCGGGAGCGGGCACTACAATGAGCAGTTCTTC. The chain couples TRBV11-3 to TRBJ2-1, with a possible D match to TRBD2 (6 bases). V lost 5 bases and J lost 3, with 11 bases in between. CDR3 length: 14 amino acids. Germline V lookup: CDR1 SGHNT, CDR2 YENEEA.

The chain carries TRBV27 and TRBJ2-7, with 7 positions matching TRBD1. The CDR3 runs 15 residues. J was trimmed by 3 bases and V by 4 bases; bases with no gene match: 9. The germline gives CDR1 MNHEY, CDR2 SMNVEV (reference sequence). Here the CDR3 reads CASSSGQALVYEQYF. In DNA, the CDR3 is TGTGCCAGCAGTTCAGGACAGGCCTTAGTCTACGAGCAGTACTTC.

The chain uses TRBV19 and TRBJ2-3; no clear D gene. Per the germline V gene, CDR1 is LNHDA and CDR2 is SQIVND (reference sequence). V was pared by 3 bases and J by 3 bases, with 4 bases between. CDR3 length: 12 amino acids. The chain's CDR3 is CASSIGTDTQYF. The CDR3 DNA reads as TGTGCCAGTAGTATCGGGACAGATACGCAGTATTTT.